This T cell receptor beta chain appears in the sequencing data of a study of T-cell reconstitution after alpha-beta-depleted transplantation in children. Findings and limits, study-wide: One year after transplant, T-cell counts and diversity came mostly from newly produced T cells. Roughly two months post-transplant, alpha-beta T cells reportedly originated from several hundred graft clones that had expanded. Diversity of TCRbeta at day 60 was high in some patients, arising from surviving recipient T cells and thymic progenitors.

As regards this clonotype: Its antigen is not identified.

This CDR3 is 17 amino acids long. Per germline, CDR1 KGHDR and CDR2 SFDVKD. V lost 5 bases to trimming and J lost 0 bases, with 13 bases between them. Unique molecular identifiers were incorporated during preparation of the TCRbeta library. TCRdb used MiXCR to reprocess the PCR reads, holding one entry per CDR3 protein. The profile covers 45,000 to 60,000 distinct CDR3 sequences, with under 60% appearing a single time and roughly two fifths taken by the ten largest. The chain links TRBV24-1 to TRBJ2-6; weak D call: TRBD1 (5 bases). Source: peripheral blood, taken before TCRalphabeta/CD19-depleted stem cell transplant. The clonotype was recovered from a boy younger than two with SCID, due to receive a stem cell transplant. This CDR3 reads CATSGTLTRSGANVLTF. CDR3 nucleotide sequence: TGTGCCACCAGTGGGACACTCACCCGCTCTGGGGCCAACGTCCTGACTTTC.